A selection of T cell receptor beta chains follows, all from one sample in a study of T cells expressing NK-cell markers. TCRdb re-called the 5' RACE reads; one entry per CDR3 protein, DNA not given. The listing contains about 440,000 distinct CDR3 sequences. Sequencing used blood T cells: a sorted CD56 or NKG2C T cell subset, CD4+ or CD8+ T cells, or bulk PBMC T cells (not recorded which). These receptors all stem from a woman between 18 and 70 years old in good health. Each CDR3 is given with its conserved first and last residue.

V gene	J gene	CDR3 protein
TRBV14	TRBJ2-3	CASSQGNTQYF
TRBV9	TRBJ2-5	CASSVSGTSVETQYF
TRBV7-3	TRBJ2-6	CASSSGSRGANVLTF
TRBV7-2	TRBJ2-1	CASSLRADVVGNEQFF
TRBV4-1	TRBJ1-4	CASSQTGTPATNEKLFF
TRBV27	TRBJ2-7	CASSFAGTEAYEQYF
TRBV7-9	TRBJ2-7	CASSLVQGFNYEQYF
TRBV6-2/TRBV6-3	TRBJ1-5	CASSYTEYSQPQHF
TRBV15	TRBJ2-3	CATSVGQSTTDTQYF
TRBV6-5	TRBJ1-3	CASSYRDIVLNTIYF
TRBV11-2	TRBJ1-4	CASSPGRANEKLFF
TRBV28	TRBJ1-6	CASSYRGRRSYNSPLHF
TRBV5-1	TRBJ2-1	CASSLNPGTGRYNEQFF
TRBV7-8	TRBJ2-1	CASSLRSGRAGYNEQFF
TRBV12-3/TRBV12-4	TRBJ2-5	CASSGGVPGVETQYF
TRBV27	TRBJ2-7	CASSPASGIYEQYF
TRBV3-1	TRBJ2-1	CASSHRYGGGANEQFF
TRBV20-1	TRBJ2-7	CSARPPGAPSYEQYF
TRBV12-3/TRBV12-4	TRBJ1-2	CASSLVDYGYTF
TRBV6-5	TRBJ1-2	CASSYSTGKTYGYTF
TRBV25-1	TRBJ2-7	CASSSSGQGQSYEQYF
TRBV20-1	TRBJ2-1	CSARERASGGQYNEQFF
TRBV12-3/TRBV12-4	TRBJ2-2	CASSFRLARPGELFF
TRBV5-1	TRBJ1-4	CASRAGTGVEKLFF
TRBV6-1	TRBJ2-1	CASSSSGTSNEQFF
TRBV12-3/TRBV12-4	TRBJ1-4	CASRSNEKLFF
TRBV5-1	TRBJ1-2	CASSLTGAPLLDYGYTF
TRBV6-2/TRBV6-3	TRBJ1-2	CASSPRQGSGYTF
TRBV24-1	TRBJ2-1	CATSETGTNNEQFF
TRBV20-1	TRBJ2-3	CSAVLGVTDTQYF
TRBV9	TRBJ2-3	CASSPFGRTTSTDTQYF
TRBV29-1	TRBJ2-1	CSLGVRDEQFF
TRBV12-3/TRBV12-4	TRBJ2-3	CASSPRTGLTDTQYF
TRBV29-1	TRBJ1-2	CSVERPAVGYTF
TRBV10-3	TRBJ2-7	CAISDGTGASYEQYF
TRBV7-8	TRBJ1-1	CASIDTGLSTEAFF
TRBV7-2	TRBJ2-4	CASSLAASGGNLAKNIQYF
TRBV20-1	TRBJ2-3	CSATTLAGGGDTQYF
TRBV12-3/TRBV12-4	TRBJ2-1	CASSPGPAAEQFF